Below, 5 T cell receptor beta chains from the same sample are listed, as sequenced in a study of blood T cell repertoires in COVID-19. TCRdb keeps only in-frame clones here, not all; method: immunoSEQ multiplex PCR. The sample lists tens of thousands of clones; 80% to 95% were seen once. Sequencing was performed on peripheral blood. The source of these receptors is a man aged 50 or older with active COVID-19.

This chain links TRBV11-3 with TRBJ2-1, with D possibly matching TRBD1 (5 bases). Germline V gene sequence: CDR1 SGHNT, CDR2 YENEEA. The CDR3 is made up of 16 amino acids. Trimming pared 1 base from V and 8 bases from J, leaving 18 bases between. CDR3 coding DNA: TGTGCCAGCAGCTTAGTTTGGGCTCAAAGGGGCCATGAGCAGTTCTTC. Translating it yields CASSLVWAQRGHEQFF.

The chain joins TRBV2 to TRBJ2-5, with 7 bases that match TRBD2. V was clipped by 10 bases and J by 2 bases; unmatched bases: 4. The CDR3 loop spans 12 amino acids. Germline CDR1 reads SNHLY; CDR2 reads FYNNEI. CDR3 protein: CATRDYQETQYF. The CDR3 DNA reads TGTGCCACCCGGGACTATCAAGAGACCCAGTACTTC.

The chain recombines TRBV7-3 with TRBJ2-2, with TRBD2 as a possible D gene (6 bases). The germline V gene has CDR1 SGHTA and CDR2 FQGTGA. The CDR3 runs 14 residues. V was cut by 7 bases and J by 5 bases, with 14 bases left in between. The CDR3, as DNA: TGTGCCAGCACCCAGGGACTTATAACCGGGGAGCTGTTTTTT. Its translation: CASTQGLITGELFF.

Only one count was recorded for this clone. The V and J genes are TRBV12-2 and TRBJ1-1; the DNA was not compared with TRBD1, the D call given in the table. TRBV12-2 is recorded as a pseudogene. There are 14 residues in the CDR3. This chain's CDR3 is CASRLTGDGTEAFF. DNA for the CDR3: TGTGCAAGTCGCTTAACAGGGGATGGCACTGAAGCTTTCTTT.

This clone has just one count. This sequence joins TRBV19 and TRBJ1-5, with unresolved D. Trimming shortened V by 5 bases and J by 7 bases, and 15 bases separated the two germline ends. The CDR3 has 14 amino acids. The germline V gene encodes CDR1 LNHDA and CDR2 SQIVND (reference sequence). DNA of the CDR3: TGTGCCAGTAGTCCATGGGCCAGCGGGCAGCCCCAGCATTTT. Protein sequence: CASSPWASGQPQHF. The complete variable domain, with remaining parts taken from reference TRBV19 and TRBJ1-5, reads DGGITQSPKYLFRKEGQNVTLSCEQNLNHDAMYWYRQDPGQGLRLIYYSQIVNDFQKGDIAEGYSVSREKKESFPLTVTSAQKNPTAFYLCASSPWASGQPQHFGDGTRLSIL.